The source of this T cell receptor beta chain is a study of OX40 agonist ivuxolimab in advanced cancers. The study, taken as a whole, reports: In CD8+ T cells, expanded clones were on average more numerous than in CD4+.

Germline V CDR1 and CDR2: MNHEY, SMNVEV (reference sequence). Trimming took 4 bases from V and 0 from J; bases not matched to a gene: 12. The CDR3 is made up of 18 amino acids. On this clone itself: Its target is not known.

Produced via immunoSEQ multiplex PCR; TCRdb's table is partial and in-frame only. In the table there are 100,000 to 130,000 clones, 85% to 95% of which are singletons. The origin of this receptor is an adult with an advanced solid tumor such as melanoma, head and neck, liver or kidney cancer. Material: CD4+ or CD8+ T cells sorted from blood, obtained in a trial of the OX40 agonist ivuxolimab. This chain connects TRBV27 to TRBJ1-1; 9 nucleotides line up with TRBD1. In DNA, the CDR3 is TGTGCCAGCAGTTCGGGGACAGGGCGCCGCGCTATGAACACTGAAGCTTTCTTT. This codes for CASSSGTGRRAMNTEAFF.